This T cell receptor (beta chain) is drawn from a study of blood T cell repertoires in COVID-19. Study at large: PBMCs, B-cell-depleted T cells, or T cells provided the cDNA or gDNA that made up the material.

From germline, CDR1 is SGDLS and CDR2 YYNGEE. Trimming stripped 4 bases from V and 4 bases from J, with 20 bases between. The CDR3 has 16 amino acids. Profiled with immunoSEQ multiplex PCR; TCRdb holds only in-frame clones, not every one. The data hold 40,000 to 50,000 clones, with about nine tenths observed a single time. Material for sequencing was peripheral blood. The rearrangement links TRBV9 to TRBJ2-5; possible D gene TRBD1, 6 bases. The receptor was isolated from a man in his 70s with acute or convalescent COVID-19. This CDR3 is CASSPSTGLGPETQYF. In DNA form, the CDR3 reads TGTGCCAGCAGCCCATCGACAGGTTTGGGGCCAGAGACCCAGTACTTC. Drawing the rest from reference TRBV9 and TRBJ2-5, the complete variable domain is DSGVTQTPKHLITATGQRVTLRCSPRSGDLSVYWYQQSLDQGLQFLIQYYNGEERAKGNILERFSAQQFPDLHSELNLSSLELGDSALYFCASSPSTGLGPETQYFGPGTRLLVL.